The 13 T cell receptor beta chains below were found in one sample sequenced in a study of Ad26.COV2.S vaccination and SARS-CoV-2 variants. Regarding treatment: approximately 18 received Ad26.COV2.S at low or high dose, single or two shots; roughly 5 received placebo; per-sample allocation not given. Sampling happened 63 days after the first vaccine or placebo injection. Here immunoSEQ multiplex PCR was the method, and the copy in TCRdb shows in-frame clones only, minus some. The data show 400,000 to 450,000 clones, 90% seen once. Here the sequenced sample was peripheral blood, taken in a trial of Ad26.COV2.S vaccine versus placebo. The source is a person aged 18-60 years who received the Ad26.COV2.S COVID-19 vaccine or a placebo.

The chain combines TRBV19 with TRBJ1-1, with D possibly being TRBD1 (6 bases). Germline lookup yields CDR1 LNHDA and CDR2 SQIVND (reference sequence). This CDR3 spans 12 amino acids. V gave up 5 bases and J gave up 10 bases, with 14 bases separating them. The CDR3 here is CASSVIQGRAFF. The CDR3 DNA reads TGTGCCAGTAGTGTCATACAGGGTAGAGCTTTCTTT.

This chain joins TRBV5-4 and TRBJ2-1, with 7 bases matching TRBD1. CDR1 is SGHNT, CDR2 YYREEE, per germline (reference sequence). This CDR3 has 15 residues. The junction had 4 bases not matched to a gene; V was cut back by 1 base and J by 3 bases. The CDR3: CASSLSSGGYNEQFF. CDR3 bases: TGTGCCAGCAGCTTGTCGTCAGGGGGCTACAATGAGCAGTTCTTC.

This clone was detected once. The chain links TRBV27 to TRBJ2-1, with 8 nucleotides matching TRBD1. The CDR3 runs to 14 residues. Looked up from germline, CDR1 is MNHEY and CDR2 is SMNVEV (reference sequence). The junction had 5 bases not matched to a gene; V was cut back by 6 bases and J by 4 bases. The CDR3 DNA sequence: TGTGCCAGCAGCCGACAGGGGTATTACAATGAGCAGTTCTTC. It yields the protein CASSRQGYYNEQFF.

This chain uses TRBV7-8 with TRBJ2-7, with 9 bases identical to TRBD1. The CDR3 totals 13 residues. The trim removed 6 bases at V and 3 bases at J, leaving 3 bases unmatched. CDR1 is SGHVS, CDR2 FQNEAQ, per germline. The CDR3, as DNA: TGTGCCAGCAGAACGGGACAGGGCTACGAGCAGTACTTC. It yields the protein CASRTGQGYEQYF.

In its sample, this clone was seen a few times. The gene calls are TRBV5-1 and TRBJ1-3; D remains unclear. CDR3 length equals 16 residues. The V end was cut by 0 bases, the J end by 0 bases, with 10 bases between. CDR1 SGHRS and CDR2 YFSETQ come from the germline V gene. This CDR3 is CASSLEGSLSGNTIYF. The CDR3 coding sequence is TGCGCCAGCAGCTTGGAAGGCTCCCTCTCTGGAAACACCATATATTTT.

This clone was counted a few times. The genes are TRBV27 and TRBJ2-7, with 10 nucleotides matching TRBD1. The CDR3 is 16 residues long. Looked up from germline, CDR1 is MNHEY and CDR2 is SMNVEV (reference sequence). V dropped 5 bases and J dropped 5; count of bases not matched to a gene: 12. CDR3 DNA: TGTGCCAGCAGTCCTACCGGGACAGGGGTGATGAACGAGCAGTACTTC. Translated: CASSPTGTGVMNEQYF.

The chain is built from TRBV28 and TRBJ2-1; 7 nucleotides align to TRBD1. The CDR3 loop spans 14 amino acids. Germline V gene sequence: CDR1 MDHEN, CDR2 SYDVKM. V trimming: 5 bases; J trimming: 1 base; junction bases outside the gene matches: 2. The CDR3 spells CASSPGQSYNEQFF. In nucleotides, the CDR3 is TGTGCCAGCAGTCCGGGACAGTCCTACAATGAGCAGTTCTTC.

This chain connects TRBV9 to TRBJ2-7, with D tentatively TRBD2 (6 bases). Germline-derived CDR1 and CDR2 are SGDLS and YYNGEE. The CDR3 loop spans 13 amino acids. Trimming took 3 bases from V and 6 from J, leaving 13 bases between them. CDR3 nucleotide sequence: TGTGCCAGCAGCGCCCCCGGGACTCCCGAGCAGTACTTC. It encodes CASSAPGTPEQYF.

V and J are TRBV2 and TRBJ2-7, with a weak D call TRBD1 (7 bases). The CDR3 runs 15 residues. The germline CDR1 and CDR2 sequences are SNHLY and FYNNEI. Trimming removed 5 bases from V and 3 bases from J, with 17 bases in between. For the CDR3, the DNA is TGTGCCAGCAGTACCCAGGGGGGAACGCGCTACGAGCAGTACTTC. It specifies CASSTQGGTRYEQYF.

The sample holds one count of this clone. The DNA for the CDR3 is TGCGCCAGCAGCCAAGACAGGGTCACTGAAGCTTTCTTT. The encoded protein is CASSQDRVTEAFF. The chain carries TRBV5-1 and TRBJ1-1; 7 bases align to TRBD1. From germline, CDR1 is SGHRS and CDR2 YFSETQ. The CDR3 consists of 13 residues. The V and J ends lost 4 bases and 4 bases, in that order; junction bases with no gene match: 4.

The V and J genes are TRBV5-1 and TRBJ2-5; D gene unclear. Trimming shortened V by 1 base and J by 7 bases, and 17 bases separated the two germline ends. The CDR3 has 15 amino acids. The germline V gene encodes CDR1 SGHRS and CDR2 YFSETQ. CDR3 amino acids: CASSLQDAPLGTQYF. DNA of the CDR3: TGCGCCAGCAGCTTGCAGGACGCACCGTTAGGGACCCAGTACTTC.

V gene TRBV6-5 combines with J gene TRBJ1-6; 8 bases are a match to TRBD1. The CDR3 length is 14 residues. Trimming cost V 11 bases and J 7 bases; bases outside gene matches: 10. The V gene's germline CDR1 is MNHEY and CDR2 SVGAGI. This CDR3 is CASSRTGWNSPLHF. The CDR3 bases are TGTGCCTCCTCAAGGACAGGGTGGAATTCACCCCTCCACTTT.

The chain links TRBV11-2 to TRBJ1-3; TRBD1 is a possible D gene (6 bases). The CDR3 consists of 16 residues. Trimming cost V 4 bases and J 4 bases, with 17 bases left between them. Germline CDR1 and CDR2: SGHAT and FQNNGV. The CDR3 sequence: CASSSDLRGFGNTIYF. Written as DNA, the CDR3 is TGTGCCAGCAGCTCAGACCTCAGGGGATTCGGAAACACCATATATTTT.